This TCR beta chain stems from a study of blood T cell repertoires in COVID-19. As for the study in general: The samples span acute and convalescent COVID-19 from the United States, Italy and Spain.

Original methodology: It was from reference gene primer amplification that nucleated cell counts were estimated. Sequencing was performed with immunoSEQ multiplex PCR; in TCRdb, only in-frame clones are kept and a portion is missing. That table gives V, J and clone size, and the DNA gave D and trimming. The sample lists under 250,000 clones, 83% seen once, with around 5.5% in the top ten. The CDR3 extends over 13 amino acids. Trimming shortened V by 3 bases and J by 9 bases, and 12 bases separated the two germline ends. Sequenced sample: peripheral blood. The chain joins TRBV12-3 or TRBV12-4 to TRBJ2-1; D possibly corresponds to TRBD1 (6 bases). The sequence derives from a human donor in a cohort sampled during active COVID-19. The CDR3 DNA reads TGTGCCAGCAGTTTCAACAGGGTGGGTGAGCAGTTCTTC. Translating gives CASSFNRVGEQFF.